This TCR beta chain was recorded in a study of radiotherapy plus CTLA-4 blockade in lung cancer. This clone showed up just a few times. Deletions cut 1 base from V and 3 bases from J, with 13 bases between. CDR1 is PRHDT, CDR2 FYEKMQ, per germline (reference sequence). CDR3 length: 15 residues. Assay used: immunoSEQ multiplex PCR; TCRdb lists only in-frame clones, some missing. Among about 97,000 clones listed, approximately 75% were seen once. The source material was peripheral blood, sampled from a patient treated with radiotherapy plus ipilimumab. This sequence joins TRBV13 and TRBJ2-7; no reliable D call. The sequence was collected from a human donor with non-small cell lung cancer who had a partial response to radiotherapy plus ipilimumab. Some clones in this sample may be carry-over from other donors' samples. The CDR3 loop is CASSLDSPRGYEQYF. In DNA, the CDR3 is TGTGCCAGCAGCTTAGACTCCCCGAGAGGCTACGAGCAGTACTTC.